The clone carrying this TCR beta chain was observed many times. Its antigen remains unidentified. This record comes from a study of T cells after yellow fever vaccination. The CDR3 covers 15 residues. CDR1 SGHAT and CDR2 FQNNGV come from the germline V gene. The junction had 5 bases not matched to a gene; V was cut back by 1 base and J by 9 bases. Overall study results and limits: Re-detected after boosting: most primary clones, about 95% of CD4 and less than 90% of CD8. The presence of abundant clonotypes contaminating from the bulk population was possible in FACS-sorted repertoires. Clonotypes shared by both compartments, CD4 and CD8, made up a small share.

5'RACE template switching generated TCR cDNA, adding a universal primer site and UMIs. TCRdb re-called the 5' RACE reads through MiXCR, storing one row per CDR3 protein. The sample holds more than 250,000 distinct CDR3 sequences; roughly 7% are singletons and the top ten take 15% to 20%. The TCR comes from a man aged 18 to 29 who received the YFV17D yellow fever vaccine. Sample: PBMCs, taken roughly 45 days after the first yellow fever vaccination. V usage is TRBV11-2 and J usage is TRBJ2-1; 11 nucleotides line up with TRBD2. CDR3 loop: CASSLGLAGNTEQFF. CDR3 nucleotides: TGTGCCAGCAGCTTAGGACTAGCGGGGAACACTGAGCAGTTCTTC.